The 12 T cell receptor beta chains listed next were all sequenced from one sample in a study of HIV-infected patients and healthy controls. 400 to 550 ng RNA was reverse transcribed with alpha and beta constant-region primers. Each of the alpha and beta chains got its own library through chain-specific third strand synthesis with indices. TCRdb itself ran the 5' RACE reads through MiXCR, one entry per CDR3 protein. The sample has around 26,000 distinct CDR3 sequences, roughly 7.9% seen once. Whole blood was used without fractionation, so all unsorted peripheral T cells were included. The sequencing sample was made of blood. Receptors were obtained from an adult in good health.

This clonotype was counted at least ten times. V and J are TRBV5-1 and TRBJ1-2; possibly TRBD1 for D (6 bases). V was shortened by 3 bases and J by 4 bases, with 19 bases between the two germline ends. In germline, CDR1 is SGHRS, CDR2 YFSETQ. The CDR3 consists of 16 residues. In DNA, the CDR3 is TGCGCCAGCAGCTCCGCATACGGGGGGCTAGTCTATGGCTACACCTTC. The encoded protein is CASSSAYGGLVYGYTF.

This clonotype was picked up many times. The rearrangement links TRBV2 to TRBJ2-6; TRBD1 aligns across 9 bases. This CDR3 spans 15 amino acids. Germline lookup yields CDR1 SNHLY and CDR2 FYNNEI. V lost 8 bases to trimming and J lost 2 bases; unmatched junction nucleotides: 4. CDR3 loop: CASGTGQAGANVLTF. CDR3 nucleotide sequence: TGTGCCAGCGGGACAGGGCAGGCTGGGGCCAACGTCCTGACTTTC.

Ten or more counts support this clonotype. The chain is built from TRBV18 and TRBJ2-2; D is perhaps TRBD1 (6 bases). The germline gives CDR1 KGHSH, CDR2 LQKENI. Trimming pared 3 bases from V and 3 bases from J, leaving 11 bases between. The CDR3 has 15 residues. In DNA, the CDR3 is TGTGCCAGCTCACCCAGGGGCGAAGACACCGGGGAGCTGTTTTTT. Protein: CASSPRGEDTGELFF.

This clonotype has more than one count but fewer than ten. The chain has TRBV10-3 and TRBJ2-4; possibly TRBD1 for D (5 bases). Trimming cost V 5 bases and J 0 bases, with 8 bases left between them. Germline V gene lookup returns CDR1 ENHRY and CDR2 SYGVKD. This CDR3 is built from 14 residues. The CDR3 is CAISMTEAKNIQYF. Here the CDR3 DNA reads TGTGCCATCAGTATGACAGAAGCCAAAAACATTCAGTACTTC.

There are a few counts of this clonotype. CDR3 DNA: TGTGCCAGCAGATCGACTAGCGCGGGGTCAACGCAGTATTTT. Translating it yields CASRSTSAGSTQYF. The chain recombines TRBV6-2 or TRBV6-3 with TRBJ2-3; 8 bases line up with TRBD2. With 6 bases clipped from V and 9 bases from J, the junction kept 11 bases outside the gene matches. This CDR3 is built from 14 residues. The V gene's germline CDR1 is MNHEY and CDR2 SVGEGT.

The table lists this clonotype with many counts. CDR3 DNA sequence: TGCAGTGCTAAGGATGCGGGTGGGACTGAAGCTTTCTTT. Its protein is CSAKDAGGTEAFF. The rearrangement links TRBV20-1 to TRBJ1-1; D is unclear. Germline lookup yields CDR1 DFQATT and CDR2 SNEGSKA (reference sequence). The CDR3 has 13 amino acids. Between the trimmed V and J ends, which lost 4 bases and 5 bases, there was a span of 14 bases.

This clonotype was seen ten or more times. This chain's CDR3 is CASIPGPSGNTIYF. CDR3 nucleotides: TGTGCCAGCATCCCGGGACCCTCTGGAAACACCATATATTTT. The chain combines TRBV12-3 or TRBV12-4 with TRBJ1-3; D perhaps matches TRBD1 (5 bases). V lost 7 bases, J lost 0 bases, and 10 bases lay in between. The CDR3 is 14 amino acids.

This clonotype was found many times. The chain carries TRBV5-6 and TRBJ1-1; 10 bases line up with TRBD1. Germline V lookup: CDR1 SGHDT, CDR2 YYEEEE. The CDR3 contains 14 residues. V trimming: 4 bases; J trimming: 1 base; junction bases outside the gene matches: 1. The CDR3 DNA is TGTGCCAGCAGCGGGACAGGGGAGAACACTGAAGCTTTCTTT. Its protein product is CASSGTGENTEAFF. Full variable domain (missing parts from reference TRBV5-6 and TRBJ1-1): DAGVTQSPTHLIKTRGQQVTLRCSPKSGHDTVSWYQQALGQGPQFIFQYYEEEERQRGNFPDRFSGHQFPNYSSELNVNALLLGDSALYLCASSGTGENTEAFFGQGTRLTVV.

This clonotype has only a few counts. The V call is TRBV6-6, the J call TRBJ2-3; TRBD2 matches at 9 bases. Trimming took 0 bases from V and 1 from J; bases not matched to a gene: 2. The CDR3 sequence is 16 residues long. Germline V CDR1 and CDR2: MNHNY, SVGAGI (reference sequence). The CDR3 bases are TGTGCCAGCAGTTACTCAGTAGCGGGGGGCACAGATACGCAGTATTTT. Translated, it gives CASSYSVAGGTDTQYF.

This clonotype came up many times. V and J are TRBV25-1 and TRBJ1-1; D is possibly TRBD1 (6 bases). The CDR3 has 16 residues. V lost 4 bases to trimming and J lost 0 bases, with 15 bases between them. CDR1 is MGHDK and CDR2 is SYGVNS in the germline V gene. CDR3 bases: TGTGCCAGCAGTGGACGACCCGGGACATTGAACACTGAAGCTTTCTTT. Amino acid sequence: CASSGRPGTLNTEAFF.

This clonotype was seen repeatedly, ten times or more. The chain links TRBV6-5 to TRBJ2-1; D is perhaps TRBD2 (6 bases). Trimming stripped 0 bases from V and 5 bases from J, with 11 bases between. Per the germline V gene, CDR1 is MNHEY and CDR2 is SVGAGI. This CDR3 comprises 15 residues. CDR3 amino acids: CASSYSASVDNEQFF. The CDR3 DNA follows: TGTGCCAGCAGTTACTCGGCTAGCGTAGACAATGAGCAGTTCTTC.

The rearrangement joins TRBV5-1 to TRBJ1-2, with D perhaps TRBD1 (5 bases). Germline V lookup: CDR1 SGHRS, CDR2 YFSETQ. The germline V and J ends were trimmed by 0 bases and 0 bases, with 9 bases remaining between them. The CDR3 has 15 amino acids. The CDR3 loop is CASSLAAGTNYGYTF. CDR3 DNA sequence: TGCGCCAGCAGCTTGGCGGCAGGGACTAACTATGGCTACACCTTC.